Below are 29 T cell receptor beta chains sequenced from a single sample in a study of cytomegalovirus exposure and HLA in healthy donors. Method: immunoSEQ multiplex PCR; TCRdb's copy keeps in-frame clones and lacks some. The sample lists around 250,000 clones, almost 90% seen once, with roughly 0.38% in the top ten. Sequenced: PBMCs. These receptors were taken from a woman aged 18-29 years in good health and CMV-seronegative.

The rearrangement uses TRBV6-6 and TRBJ1-2; a possible D gene is TRBD1 (6 bases). Germline CDR1 reads MNHNY; CDR2 reads SVGAGI (reference sequence). The CDR3 contains 14 residues. V was clipped by 5 bases and J by 8 bases, with 18 bases between them. CDR3 residues: CASSKFSDSPGYTF. The CDR3 region has the DNA TGTGCCAGCAGTAAATTTTCGGACAGTCCAGGCTACACCTTC.

The chain couples TRBV27 to TRBJ1-5; weak D call: TRBD1 (5 bases). In germline, CDR1 is MNHEY, CDR2 SMNVEV (reference sequence). The length of the CDR3 is 15 residues. Trimming cost V 6 bases and J 0 bases, with 12 bases left between them. CDR3 DNA sequence: TGTGCCAGCAGCCCCTTGGACAATAGCAATCAGCCCCAGCATTTT. This gives the protein CASSPLDNSNQPQHF.

This chain uses TRBV19 with TRBJ2-1, with D hard to call. The germline CDR1 and CDR2 sequences are LNHDA and SQIVND (reference sequence). The V end was cut by 11 bases, the J end by 8 bases, with 10 bases between. The CDR3 is 10 residues long. This chain's CDR3 is CASGTDEQFF. CDR3 coding DNA: TGTGCCTCGGGTACCGATGAGCAGTTCTTC.

The chain links TRBV28 to TRBJ2-7, with 7 bases identical to TRBD2. Germline V gives CDR1 MDHEN, CDR2 SYDVKM. Losses at the gene ends were 6 bases for V and 5 bases for J; bases not matched to a gene: 16. There are 16 residues in the CDR3. The CDR3 DNA reads as TGTGCCAGCAGCGGAGGGCGGGAGAAACATTGGGACGAGCAGTACGTC. It translates to CASSGGREKHWDEQYV.

The chain couples TRBV30 to TRBJ2-5, with D maybe TRBD2 (5 bases). CDR3 length: 15 amino acids. From germline, CDR1 is GTSNPN and CDR2 SVGIG (reference sequence). The ends were cut back, 3 bases at V and 5 bases at J, with 19 bases in the middle. CDR3 in DNA: TGTGCCTGGAGGGCCCCGGGGAGAGGTAGGGAGACCCAGTACTTC. Protein sequence: CAWRAPGRGRETQYF.

The V call is TRBV7-9, the J call TRBJ1-1; 9 positions agree with TRBD1. The germline CDR1 and CDR2 sequences are SEHNR and FQNEAQ (reference sequence). The CDR3 spans 16 residues. The V gene end was trimmed by 0 bases and the J gene end by 1 base; junction bases not matched to a gene: 3. Here the CDR3 reads CASSLARTGANTEAFF. The DNA of the CDR3 is TGTGCCAGCAGCTTAGCCCGGACAGGGGCGAACACTGAAGCTTTCTTT.

The CDR3 DNA follows: TGTGCCAGCAGAAAAAGCGGGGGCCAGTACTTC. Protein product: CASRKSGGQYF. The rearrangement joins TRBV6-6 to TRBJ2-7; 8 nucleotides match TRBD2. Per germline, CDR1 MNHNY and CDR2 SVGAGI (reference sequence). Germline trimming cut 6 bases from V and 10 bases from J; bases unmatched to any gene: 5. This CDR3 is 11 amino acids long.

To note about this clone: This sample includes further DNA sequences coding for the same CDR3. The chain is built from TRBV7-2 and TRBJ2-5; D gene uncertain. Deletions cut 3 bases from V and 4 bases from J, with 6 bases between. Germline CDR1 is SGHTA and CDR2 is FQGNSA. This CDR3 contains 12 residues. As DNA, the CDR3 is TGTGCCAGCAGCTTGGTCGGAGAGACCCAGTACTTC. Translation: CASSLVGETQYF.

The table lists this clone with a count of one. The rearrangement uses TRBV19 and TRBJ2-7, with a tentative D call TRBD2 (7 bases). The CDR3 is 14 residues long. Germline CDR1 is LNHDA and CDR2 is SQIVND (reference sequence). The V and J ends lost 9 bases and 2 bases respectively, with 17 bases between them. CDR3 in DNA: TGTGCCAGGACGAAAAAGGGGGGGCCCTACGAGCAGTACGTC. Encoded protein: CARTKKGGPYEQYV.

This clone was observed a single time. DNA for the CDR3: TGCGCCAGCAGCCAAGATGTTTGGCAGGCTTCCAGCAATGAGCAGTTCTTC. Its translation: CASSQDVWQASSNEQFF. V and J are TRBV4-3 and TRBJ2-1; D not resolved. Germline V gene data show CDR1 as LGHNA and CDR2 as YSLEER. The CDR3 extends over 17 amino acids. V was cut by 0 bases and J by 6 bases, with 18 bases left in between.

The V and J genes are TRBV9 and TRBJ2-1, with D tentatively TRBD1 (6 bases). Trimming stripped 4 bases from V and 9 bases from J, with 26 bases between. This CDR3 spans 17 amino acids. Looked up from germline, CDR1 is SGDLS and CDR2 is YYNGEE. The chain's CDR3 is CASSRLGQWTLQGEQFF. CDR3 bases: TGTGCCAGCAGCCGGTTAGGACAGTGGACCTTACAGGGTGAGCAGTTCTTC.

The chain employs TRBV6-5 and TRBJ1-3; D is undetermined. V lost 0 bases, J lost 6 bases, and 12 bases lay in between. The CDR3 length is 15 residues. The germline gives CDR1 MNHEY, CDR2 SVGAGI. The DNA of the CDR3 is TGTGCCAGCAGTTACTCGAACAGCCGCCTAAACACCATATATTTT. Its translation is CASSYSNSRLNTIYF.

The genes are TRBV6-1 and TRBJ2-7; 11 bases are shared with TRBD2. After removal of 9 bases from V and 4 bases from J, the junction contained 8 bases not matched to a gene. The germline V gene has CDR1 MNHNS and CDR2 SASEGT. The CDR3 is 14 residues long. The CDR3 DNA reads TGTGCCAGTAAACCGGGACTAGCGGAGTACGAGCAGTACGTC. Its protein product is CASKPGLAEYEQYV.

The chain links TRBV11-2 to TRBJ1-4; D may be TRBD1 (5 bases). Germline CDR1 is SGHAT and CDR2 is FQNNGV. This CDR3 region has 14 residues. Trimming removed 5 bases at V and 7 bases at J, with 14 bases between. CDR3 in amino acids: CASSLQGGLEKLFF. The CDR3 DNA is TGTGCCAGCAGCCTCCAGGGAGGGCTTGAAAAACTGTTTTTT.

This chain links TRBV27 with TRBJ2-2, with 10 nucleotides matching TRBD2. V was clipped by 5 bases and J by 4 bases; unmatched bases: 4. This CDR3 region has 15 residues. Germline V CDR1 and CDR2: MNHEY, SMNVEV (reference sequence). CDR3 protein: CASSIAGGGTGELFF. The CDR3 DNA reads as TGTGCCAGCAGTATAGCGGGGGGAGGCACCGGGGAGCTGTTTTTT.

The rearrangement uses TRBV6-1 and TRBJ1-5, with no clear D. V lost 3 bases and J 1 base, leaving 7 bases between the germline ends. The CDR3 consists of 14 residues. Germline-derived CDR1 and CDR2 are MNHNS and SASEGT. The CDR3 reads CASSDSGSNQPQHF. CDR3 coding DNA: TGTGCCAGCAGTGACTCGGGGAGCAATCAGCCCCAGCATTTT.

The rearrangement links TRBV6-5 to TRBJ1-2; D may be TRBD1 (5 bases). V lost 3 bases to trimming and J lost 4 bases, with 9 bases between them. In germline, CDR1 is MNHEY, CDR2 SVGAGI. The CDR3 is made up of 13 amino acids. CDR3 protein: CASSYGGGYGYTF. CDR3 DNA sequence: TGTGCCAGCAGTTATGGGGGAGGCTATGGCTACACCTTC.

The CDR3 sequence is CASSLRLAGNNEQFF. In nucleotides, the CDR3 is TGCGCCAGCAGCTTGAGACTAGCGGGGAACAATGAGCAGTTCTTC. The J gene is TRBJ2-1, the V gene TRBV5-1; 11 bases are a match to TRBD2. The trim removed 1 base at V and 5 bases at J, leaving 2 bases unmatched. This CDR3 is 15 amino acids long. Germline V gene sequence: CDR1 SGHRS, CDR2 YFSETQ.

This rearrangement joins TRBV5-1 to TRBJ2-2, with 8 bases lining up with TRBD1. CDR1 is SGHRS and CDR2 is YFSETQ in the germline V gene. With 4 bases clipped from V and 6 bases from J, the junction kept 5 bases outside the gene matches. This CDR3 comprises 14 residues. CDR3 DNA sequence: TGCGCCAGCAGCCCGGACAGGGAGGCCGGGGAGCTGTTTTTT. This sequence encodes CASSPDREAGELFF.

The J gene is TRBJ2-7, the V gene TRBV5-5; no clear D. V lost 0 bases and J 3 bases, leaving 4 bases between the germline ends. CDR3 size: 12 residues. Germline V gene lookup returns CDR1 SGHKS and CDR2 YYEKEE (reference sequence). DNA of the CDR3: TGTGCCAGCAGCTTGGGGAACTACGAGCAGTACGTC. It encodes CASSLGNYEQYV.

The rearrangement uses TRBV2 and TRBJ2-5; 13 nucleotides agree with TRBD2. The ends lost 7 bases at V and 2 bases at J; junction bases unmatched: 7. CDR3 length equals 16 residues. Germline loops: CDR1 SNHLY, CDR2 FYNNEI. CDR3 coding DNA: TGTGCCAGCACCGGCGGACTAGCGGGGGATCAAGAGACCCAGTACTTC. Translating it yields CASTGGLAGDQETQYF.

The rearrangement joins TRBV28 to TRBJ1-5, with D unresolved. V dropped 7 bases and J dropped 3 bases, with 10 bases sitting between them. The CDR3 sequence is 13 residues long. CDR1 MDHEN and CDR2 SYDVKM come from the germline V gene. The CDR3 coding sequence is TGTGCCAGCATCGACGGACTCAATCAGCCCCAGCATTTT. The encoded protein is CASIDGLNQPQHF.

CDR3 protein: CASSLPPTDYTEAFF. CDR3 DNA sequence: TGTGCCAGCAGTTTACCCCCGACAGATTACACTGAAGCTTTCTTT. V usage is TRBV28 and J usage is TRBJ1-1; TRBD1 might be the D (5 bases). Germline loops: CDR1 MDHEN, CDR2 SYDVKM. The CDR3 length is 15 residues. V was shortened by 2 bases and J by 3 bases, with 13 bases between the two germline ends. The full variable domain, its missing parts supplied by reference TRBV28 and TRBJ1-1, is DVKVTQSSRYLVKRTGEKVFLECVQDMDHENMFWYRQDPGLGLRLIYFSYDVKMKEKGDIPEGYSVSREKKERFSLILESASTNQTSMYLCASSLPPTDYTEAFFGQGTRLTVV.

The J gene is TRBJ2-7, the V gene TRBV7-9; D is unclear. V was trimmed by 1 base and J by 0 bases, leaving 7 bases between them. This CDR3 comprises 14 residues. Germline CDR1 and CDR2: SEHNR and FQNEAQ (reference sequence). In nucleotides, the CDR3 is TGTGCCAGCAGCTTAGTAGAGAGCTCCTACGAGCAGTACTTC. It translates to CASSLVESSYEQYF. Drawing the rest from reference TRBV7-9 and TRBJ2-7, the complete variable domain is DTGVSQNPRHKITKRGQNVTFRCDPISEHNRLYWYRQTLGQGPEFLTYFQNEAQLEKSRLLSDRFSAERPKGSFSTLEIQRTEQGDSAMYLCASSLVESSYEQYFGPGTRLTVT.

The V call is TRBV6-1, the J call TRBJ2-7, with TRBD2 matching 7 bases. The germline gives CDR1 MNHNS, CDR2 SASEGT. V lost 2 bases to trimming and J lost 6 bases; unmatched junction nucleotides: 10. This CDR3 has 15 residues. This CDR3 reads CASSELWTSRSEQYV. In DNA form, the CDR3 reads TGTGCCAGCAGTGAACTATGGACTAGTAGGTCCGAGCAGTACGTC.

The rearrangement links TRBV5-4 to TRBJ2-7, with 9 bases fitting TRBD2. This CDR3 region has 16 residues. The junction had 14 bases not matched to a gene; V was cut back by 4 bases and J by 6 bases. The germline V gene has CDR1 SGHNT and CDR2 YYREEE (reference sequence). The chain's CDR3 is CASSPGVAGGRGEQYF. The CDR3 DNA follows: TGTGCCAGCAGCCCGGGGGTCGCGGGGGGGCGCGGCGAGCAGTACTTC.

This rearrangement joins TRBV29-1 to TRBJ2-7; TRBD1 agrees at 8 bases. This CDR3 is built from 13 residues. Germline V gene data show CDR1 as SQVTM and CDR2 as ANQGSEA. J gave up 0 bases and V 6 bases, and 4 bases lay outside the gene matches. The CDR3 region has the DNA TGCAGCGTAAGGCAGGGGGCCTCCTACGAGCAGTACTTC. This sequence encodes CSVRQGASYEQYF.

This clone was seen once. The chain uses TRBV19 and TRBJ2-1; 14 nucleotides line up with TRBD2. J lost 8 bases, V lost 6 bases, and 9 bases had no gene match. The CDR3 sequence is 16 residues long. Germline V lookup: CDR1 LNHDA, CDR2 SQIVND (reference sequence). CDR3 protein: CASSPWGTSGGHEQFF. CDR3 DNA sequence: TGTGCCAGTAGCCCTTGGGGGACTAGCGGGGGCCATGAGCAGTTCTTC.

The V call is TRBV6-1, the J call TRBJ2-7; 8 positions match TRBD1. Unmatched junction bases numbered 10, after V lost 5 bases and J lost 4 bases. The CDR3 sequence is 15 residues long. Germline V CDR1 and CDR2: MNHNS, SASEGT. The CDR3 spells CASSFDRGTGYEQYV. CDR3 coding DNA: TGTGCCAGCAGTTTCGACAGGGGTACAGGATACGAGCAGTACGTC.